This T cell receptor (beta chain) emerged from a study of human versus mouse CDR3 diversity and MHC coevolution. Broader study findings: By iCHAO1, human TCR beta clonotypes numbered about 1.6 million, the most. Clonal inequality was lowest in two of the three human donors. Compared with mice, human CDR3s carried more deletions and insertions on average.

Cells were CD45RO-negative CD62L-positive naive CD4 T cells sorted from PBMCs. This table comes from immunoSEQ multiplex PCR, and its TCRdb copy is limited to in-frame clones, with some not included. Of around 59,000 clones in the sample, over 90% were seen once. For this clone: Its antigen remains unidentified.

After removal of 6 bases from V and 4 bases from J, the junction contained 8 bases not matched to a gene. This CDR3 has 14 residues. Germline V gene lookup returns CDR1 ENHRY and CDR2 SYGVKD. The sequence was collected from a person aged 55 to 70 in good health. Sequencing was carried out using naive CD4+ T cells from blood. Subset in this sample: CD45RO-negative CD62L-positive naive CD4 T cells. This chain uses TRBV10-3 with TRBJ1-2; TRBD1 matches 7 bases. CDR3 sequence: CAISEGGRGYGYTF. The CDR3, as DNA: TGTGCCATCAGCGAAGGGGGCAGGGGCTATGGCTACACCTTC.